This entry describes one T cell receptor beta chain. Its antigen is unknown. Other DNA sequences in the same sample also yield this CDR3. This entry is derived from a study of OX40 agonist ivuxolimab in advanced cancers. Study overall: Patients assigned to dose escalation were diagnosed with hepatocellular carcinoma, melanoma, renal cell or head and neck cancer.

The repertoire was sequenced with immunoSEQ multiplex PCR; TCRdb's copy has only in-frame clones and lacks some. The data contain more than 25,000 clones, more than 75% of them seen just once; the ten biggest clones take up 25%. Study observations and caveats: At 0.1 to 3.0 mg/kg, clonal expansion of CD4+ and CD8+ blood T cells had occurred by week 6.

The CDR3 has 14 amino acids. The ends lost 2 bases at V and 4 bases at J; junction bases unmatched: 0. The germline V gene encodes CDR1 MNHEY and CDR2 SVGAGI. The clonotype comes from an adult with an advanced solid tumor such as melanoma, head and neck, liver or kidney cancer. Sequenced here: CD4+ or CD8+ T cells sorted from blood, sampled in a trial of the OX40 agonist ivuxolimab. The genes are TRBV6-5 and TRBJ2-2; 8 bases are a match to TRBD1. The CDR3 nucleotides read TGTGCCAGCAGTTACACAGGGGGCACCGGGGAGCTGTTTTTT. It encodes CASSYTGGTGELFF.